This TCR beta chain is from a study of blood T cell repertoires in COVID-19 (TCRdb year 2020). Concerning the study at large: Collaborator samples came from the United States, Italy and Spain and covered acute and convalescent phases of COVID-19. A freely available public database, intended as a resource for researchers studying the immune response to SARS-CoV-2, is where the repertoires were released. Subjects who had been exposed to COVID-19, were actively infected with it, or had recovered from it provided the deeply sampled blood TCRbeta repertoires that made up the dataset. Where available, HLA class I and class II types were obtained from metadata supplied by the sample provider rather than from assay-based typing. The sample metadata nearly always contained a de-identified subject ID, COVID-19 status, age in years and sex. Samples came from the ongoing ImmuneRACE study (first 160 participants) plus 1,254 subjects from 6 global collaborators. The material from the prospective study consisted of cDNA or gDNA derived from T cells, B-cell-depleted T cells, or PBMCs. Study-wide findings and limitations: The amount of clinical and demographic metadata varied by source and participant and was provided uncurated.

The CDR3, from cysteine to phenylalanine, totals 11 residues. Only CDR3 DNA is held: 33 bases, read in frame from base 1. CDR1 and CDR2 are read off the germline V gene as SNHLY and FYNNEI. V loses 5 bases of germline sequence and J loses 8 bases, and the interval between the two ends is 9 bases. Concerning this clone itself: Its target antigen remains unknown. Nothing much larger sits one base from this clone, and base qualities are not available.

TCRbeta CDR3 regions were amplified from genomic DNA using the immunoSEQ Assay, a bias-controlled multiplex PCR. Per the source publication's procedure: Within the assay, amplification of reference gene primers was used to estimate how many nucleated cells each sample contained. Sequence reads were collapsed and filtered to measure the absolute abundance of every unique TCRbeta CDR3 rearrangement. For each sample, productive Simpson clonality was calculated as the square root of Simpson's diversity index over productive rearrangements. Here the immuneACCESS table is served through TCRdb, limited to in-frame sequences with V and J called. Missing clones are a known gap in these copies; in checked studies unresolved V genes cover under half, and the rest lacks a known reason. V and J calls and clone size are copied from that table; D and trimming were computed from the DNA. Across this sample there are about 280,000 clones, with roughly 85% seen only once. 9.5% to 12% of the sample goes to the ten largest clones.

The collaborating institutions used their own protocols to collect whole blood in K2EDTA tubes. For TCRbeta analysis, collaborator samples were shipped as frozen whole blood, as isolated PBMCs, or as DNA extracted from either sample type. The chain couples TRBV2 to TRBJ1-2; a weak D assignment points to TRBD1 (5 bases agree). The TCR comes from a woman in her 70s with acute or convalescent COVID-19. The sequencing input was peripheral blood. The CDR3 region reads CASSLYRGYTF. Read as DNA, the sequence is TGTGCCAGCAGTCTGTACAGGGGCTACACCTTC.